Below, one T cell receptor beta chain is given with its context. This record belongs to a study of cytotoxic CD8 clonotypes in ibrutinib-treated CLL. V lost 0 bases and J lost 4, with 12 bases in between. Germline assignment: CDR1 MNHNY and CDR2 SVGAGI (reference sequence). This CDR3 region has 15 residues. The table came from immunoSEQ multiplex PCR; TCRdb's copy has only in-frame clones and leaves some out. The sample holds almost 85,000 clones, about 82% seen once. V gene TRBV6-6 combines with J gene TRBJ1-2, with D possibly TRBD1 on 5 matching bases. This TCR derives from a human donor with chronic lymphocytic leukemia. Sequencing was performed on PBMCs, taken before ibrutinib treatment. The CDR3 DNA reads TGTGCCAGCAGTTACTCTGGGTCCCAGGGCTATGGCTACACCTTC. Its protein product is CASSYSGSQGYGYTF.